These 2 T cell receptor beta chains came from one sample sequenced in a study of cytomegalovirus exposure and HLA in healthy donors. The PCR contained 60 Vbeta and 13 Jbeta primers. The data were produced by immunoSEQ multiplex PCR, yet TCRdb's version contains in-frame clones alone and is incomplete. Among under 150,000 clones listed, around 84% were seen once. The sequenced material came from PBMCs. The receptors come from a man aged 35-49 years in good health and CMV-seropositive.

The chain employs TRBV28 and TRBJ1-2; D is ambiguous. V gave up 6 bases and J gave up 8 bases, with 16 bases separating them. CDR3 size: 13 residues. Germline V CDR1 and CDR2: MDHEN, SYDVKM. The CDR3 sequence: CASRPDSSRGYTF. Here the CDR3 DNA reads TGTGCCAGCAGACCAGACTCCTCTCGGGGCTACACCTTC.

This chain uses TRBV5-4 with TRBJ2-1, with 7 nucleotides matching TRBD2. CDR1 SGHNT and CDR2 YYREEE come from the germline V gene (reference sequence). V trimming: 6 bases; J trimming: 1 base; junction bases outside the gene matches: 7. The CDR3 contains 15 residues. CDR3 bases: TGTGCCAGCACCCTAAGCGGGAATTCCTACAATGAGCAGTTCTTC. It codes for CASTLSGNSYNEQFF. Looking up the rest from reference TRBV5-4 and TRBJ2-1 gives the full variable domain: ETGVTQSPTHLIKTRGQQVTLRCSSQSGHNTVSWYQQALGQGPQFIFQYYREEENGRGNFPPRFSGLQFPNYSSELNVNALELDDSALYLCASTLSGNSYNEQFFGPGTRLTVL.